This entry is about one TCR beta chain. The antigen is unknown. The data are from a study of CD8+ T cells in alopecia areata. About the study: A regimen of oral tofacitinib, 5 to 10 mg twice daily, was given to treated patients. Dosing spanned 6 to 18 months on tofacitinib, then 6 months off drug. Whole-study results and caveats: Elevated clonality characterized lesional scalp relative to normal scalp, particularly in alopecia totalis/universalis.

The treatment: oral pan-JAK inhibitor, 5-10 mg twice daily. Both peripheral blood and punch biopsies of lesional scalp skin were obtained from patients who had alopecia areata. The CDR3 covers 15 residues. Trimming removed 5 bases from V and 9 bases from J, with 22 bases in between. In germline, CDR1 is MNHEY, CDR2 SVGAGI. TCR sequencing used cDNA made by reverse transcription of extracted RNA. Assay used: immunoSEQ multiplex PCR; TCRdb lists only in-frame clones, some missing. The sample shows about 190,000 clones, 55% to 70% of them seen only once. The material sequenced was CD4+ T cells sorted from blood, taken at week 4, from a patient treated with tofacitinib. The clonotype originates from a human donor with alopecia areata. J is TRBJ2-5 and V is TRBV6-5; D is possibly TRBD1 or TRBD2 (5 bases each). CDR3 in amino acids: CASSPSGADKRPQYF. In DNA, the CDR3 is TGTGCCAGCAGTCCCTCCGGAGCGGACAAGAGACCCCAGTACTTC.